This T cell receptor (beta chain) was profiled in a study of CD8+CD57+ T cells in acquired aplastic anemia. Patients sequenced had flow cytometry evidence of CD8+CD57+ cell expansion. Therapy had not been given to patients before blood sampling. Per the germline V gene, CDR1 is SGHVS and CDR2 is FQNEAQ. This CDR3 is built from 14 residues. V was cut by 3 bases and J by 14 bases, with 22 bases left in between. It was genomic DNA that served as the template for profiling TCR beta VDJ and CDR3. TCRdb called the reads again in MiXCR, with one record for every CDR3 protein. This sample has more than 250,000 distinct CDR3 sequences, with 65% to 90% found just once. As for this clonotype: Antigen: not known.

Overall study findings and caveats: Comparison of patients with controls identified some 29 shared CD8+ CDR3 sequences.

Sequencing was performed on sorted CD4+, CD8+, or CD8+CD57+ T cells (not recorded which) from PBMCs. The source is a human donor with aplastic anemia. This sequence joins TRBV7-8 and TRBJ1-1, with a weak D call TRBD1 (5 bases). The CDR3 DNA sequence: TGTGCCAGCAGCTTCCAGGGAGCTGCCGCTGCGGCGTTCTTT. Its protein product is CASSFQGAAAAAFF. Full variable domain (missing parts from reference TRBV7-8 and TRBJ1-1): GAGVSQSPRYKVAKRGQDVALRCDPISGHVSLFWYQQALGQGPEFLTYFQNEAQLDKSGLPSDRFFAERPEGSVSTLKIQRTQQEDSAVYLCASSFQGAAAAAFFGQGTRLTVV.